The text below deals with one T cell receptor (beta chain). No antigen is known for it. The data were taken from a study of cytomegalovirus exposure and HLA in healthy donors. Broader study findings: With high specificity and sensitivity, the classifier reportedly diagnosed cytomegalovirus status. Three CMV-associated chains proved CMV antigen-specific in vitro.

The donors were part of the approximately 130-subject validation cohort, which stood apart from the roughly 670-subject first cohort. TCRdb's table, derived via immunoSEQ multiplex PCR, lists solely in-frame clones and lacks some. Of about 130,000 clones in the sample, 90% to 96% were seen once. The clonotype comes from a man aged 18 to 30 in good health and CMV-seronegative. The sequenced material came from PBMCs.

The CDR3 sequence: CASSPSRVASSYEQYF. CDR3 in DNA: TGTGCCAGCAGCCCGAGCAGGGTTGCGAGCTCCTACGAGCAGTACTTC. This chain uses TRBV11-3 with TRBJ2-7; D may be TRBD1 (5 bases). There are 16 residues in the CDR3. The V and J ends lost 5 bases and 0 bases respectively, with 17 bases between them. Germline CDR1 reads SGHNT; CDR2 reads YENEEA.